Sequencing of this T cell receptor beta chain was carried out in a study of shared clonotypes between healthy human individuals. Overall study context: CD8 memory received one plate per donor, CD8 naive two, CD4 memory three and CD4 naive three.

Donors comprised only Caucasian adults living in Nashville, Tennessee. Sorted-subset replicate PCRs used about 190 ng of genomic DNA. This amount corresponded to tens of thousands of T cell genomes. Libraries were prepared by immunoSEQ multiplex PCR; TCRdb keeps only in-frame clonotypes and omits some of them. Of under 600,000 clones in the sample, approximately 97% were seen once. The CDR3 has 14 amino acids. Looked up from germline, CDR1 is ENHRY and CDR2 is SYGVKD. The V gene lost 3 bases and the J gene lost 4 bases, with 12 bases spanning the gap. This receptor was obtained from a woman aged 30 to 39 in good health. The rearrangement links TRBV10-3 to TRBJ1-1; TRBD1 is a possible D gene (6 bases). Sequencing input: naive CD4+ T cells sorted from blood. As to subset: CD45RA+ positively selected. CDR3 amino acids: CAISDLRGGTEAFF. The CDR3 DNA follows: TGTGCCATCAGTGATCTCAGAGGGGGCACTGAAGCTTTCTTT.